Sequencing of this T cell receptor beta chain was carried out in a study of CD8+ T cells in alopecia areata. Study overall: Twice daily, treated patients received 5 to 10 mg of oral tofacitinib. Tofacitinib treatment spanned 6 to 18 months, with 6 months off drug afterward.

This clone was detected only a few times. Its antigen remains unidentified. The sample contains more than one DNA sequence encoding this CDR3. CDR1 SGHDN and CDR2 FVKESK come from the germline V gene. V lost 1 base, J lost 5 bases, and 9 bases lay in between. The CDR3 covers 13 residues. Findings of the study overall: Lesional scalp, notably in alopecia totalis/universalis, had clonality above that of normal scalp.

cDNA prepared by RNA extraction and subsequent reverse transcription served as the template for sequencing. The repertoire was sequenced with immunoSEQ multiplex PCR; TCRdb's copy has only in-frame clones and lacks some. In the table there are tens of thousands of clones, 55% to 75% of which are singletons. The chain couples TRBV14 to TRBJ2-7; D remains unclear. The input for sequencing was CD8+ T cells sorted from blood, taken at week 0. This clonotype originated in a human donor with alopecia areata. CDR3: CASSQGIRDEQYF. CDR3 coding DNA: TGTGCCAGCAGCCAAGGGATTCGGGACGAGCAGTACTTC.